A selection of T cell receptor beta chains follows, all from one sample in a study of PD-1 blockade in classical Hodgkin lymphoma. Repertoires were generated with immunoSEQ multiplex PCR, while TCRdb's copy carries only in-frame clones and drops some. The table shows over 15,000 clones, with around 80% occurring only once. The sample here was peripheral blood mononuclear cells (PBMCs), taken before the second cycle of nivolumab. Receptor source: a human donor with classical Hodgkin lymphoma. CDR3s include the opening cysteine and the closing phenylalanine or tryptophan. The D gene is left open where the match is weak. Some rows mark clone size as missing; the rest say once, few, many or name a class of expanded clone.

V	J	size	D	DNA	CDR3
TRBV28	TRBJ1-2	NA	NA	TGTGCCAGCGGATCGAGGGGGGGAGATCCTAACTATGGCTACACCTTC	CASGSRGGDPNYGYTF
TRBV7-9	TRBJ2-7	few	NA	TGTGCCAGCAGTTTACAGGCTGCACGCTCCTACGAGCAGTACTTC	CASSLQAARSYEQYF
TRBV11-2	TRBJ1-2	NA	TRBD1	TGTGCCAGCAGCTTAGGGACAGGGGGCATGAATGGCTACACCTTC	CASSLGTGGMNGYTF
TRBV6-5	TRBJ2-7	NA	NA	TGTGCCAGCAGTTACATATCCGGGAGCTCCTACGAGCAGTACTTC	CASSYISGSSYEQYF
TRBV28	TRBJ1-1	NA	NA	TGTGCCAGCAGGGCCGGTGGGACTGAAGCTTTCTTT	CASRAGGTEAFF
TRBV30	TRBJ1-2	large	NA	TGTGCCACACTTATTAAGACCCCGGGGCAAGGCTACACCTTC	CATLIKTPGQGYTF
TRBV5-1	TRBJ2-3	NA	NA	TGCGCCAGCAGCTTTTCCCAGGGAATATTAACAGATACGCAGTATTTT	CASSFSQGILTDTQYF
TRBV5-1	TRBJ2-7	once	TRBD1	TGCGCCAGCAGCTCCCTCGGGACAGACGAGCAGTACTTC	CASSSLGTDEQYF
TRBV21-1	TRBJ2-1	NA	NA	TGTGCCAGCAGCAAAGTCCCAGGGTCAAGGCACAATGAGCAGTTCTTC	CASSKVPGSRHNEQFF
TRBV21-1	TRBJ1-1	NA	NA	TGTGCCAGCAGCAAATATGGAGAGGGGGTAAGGGGGCCGAACACTGAAGCTTTCTTT	CASSKYGEGVRGPNTEAFF
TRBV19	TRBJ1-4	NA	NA	TGTGCCAGTAGCAACAGGAATACAGTTGAAAAACTGTTTTTT	CASSNRNTVEKLFF
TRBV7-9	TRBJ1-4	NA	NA	TGTGCCAGCAGCTCCTTTAAGGAAAAACTGTTTTTT	CASSSFKEKLFF
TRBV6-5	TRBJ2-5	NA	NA	TGTGCCAGCAGTTGGGGTGGGGAGACCCAGTACTTC	CASSWGGETQYF
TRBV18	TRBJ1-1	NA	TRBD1	TGTGCCAGCTCACCTAGGACGATGAAGCCGGACAGGGAAGCTTTCTTT	CASSPRTMKPDREAFF
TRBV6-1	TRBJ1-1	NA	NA	TGTGCCAGCAGTTATGGACGGGACACTGAAGCTTTCTTT	CASSYGRDTEAFF
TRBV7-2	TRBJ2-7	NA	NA	TGTGCCAGCAGCTTAGTAGGGGCGAAGATGTACTTC	CASSLVGAKMYF
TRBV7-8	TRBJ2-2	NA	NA	TGTGCCAGCAGCTTAATATCGGGACGCACCGGGGAGCTGTTTTTT	CASSLISGRTGELFF
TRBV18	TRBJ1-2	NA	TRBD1	TGTGCCAGCTCACCAGAGACAGGGGGAGAAGGCTACACCTTC	CASSPETGGEGYTF
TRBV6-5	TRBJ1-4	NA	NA	TGTGCCAGCAGGGACGAGGTTTTGGAAAAACTGTTTTTT	CASRDEVLEKLFF
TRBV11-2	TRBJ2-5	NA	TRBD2	TGTGCCAGCAGCTTAGTGAATTTCCGGCTAGCGGGGGGTAAAGAGACCCAGTACTTC	CASSLVNFRLAGGKETQYF
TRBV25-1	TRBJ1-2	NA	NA	TGTGCCAGCAGTGAAGCCGGGGCGGGTAGAGGCTACACCTTC	CASSEAGAGRGYTF
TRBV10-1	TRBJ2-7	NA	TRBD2	TGCGCCAGCGCAGCGGGGAGCTACGAGCAGTACTTC	CASAAGSYEQYF
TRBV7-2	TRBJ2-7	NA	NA	TGTGCCAGCAGCTTAGTTGCCCCCGAGCAGTACTTC	CASSLVAPEQYF
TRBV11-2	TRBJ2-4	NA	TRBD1	TGTGCCAGCAGCTTCCACCCAGGGGGCTCGGTGGCGAACATTCAGTACTTC	CASSFHPGGSVANIQYF
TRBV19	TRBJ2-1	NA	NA	TGTGCCAGTTCTGATATTTTGTCCTACAATGAGCAGTTCTTC	CASSDILSYNEQFF
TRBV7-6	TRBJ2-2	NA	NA	TGTGCCAGCAGCTTGAGGAGGCTTGACACCGGGGAGCTGTTTTTT	CASSLRRLDTGELFF
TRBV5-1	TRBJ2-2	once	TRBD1	TGCGCCAGCTCCAGGGACAGGGTCACCGGGGAGCTGTTTTTT	CASSRDRVTGELFF
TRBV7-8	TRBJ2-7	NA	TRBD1	TGTGCCAGCAACCCTAGACAGGGCAACTCCTACGAGCAGTACTTC	CASNPRQGNSYEQYF
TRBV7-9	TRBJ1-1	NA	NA	TGTGCCAGCAGCCCCCTAGGTCTCCAAGAAAAAGCTTTCTTT	CASSPLGLQEKAFF
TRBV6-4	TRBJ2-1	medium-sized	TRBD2	TGTGCCAGCAGTGACGTAGCGGGAGGCTCCTACAATGAGCAGTTCTTC	CASSDVAGGSYNEQFF
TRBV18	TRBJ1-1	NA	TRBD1	TGTGCCAGCTCACCACAGACGCAGGGGGCTTCGAACACTGAAGCTTTCTTT	CASSPQTQGASNTEAFF
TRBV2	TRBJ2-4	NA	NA	TGTGCCAGCAGCCCGGGCCCGGGACTAGCCAAAAACATTCAGTACTTC	CASSPGPGLAKNIQYF
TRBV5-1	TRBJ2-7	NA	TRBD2	TGCGCCAGCAGCCCCGCGACTAGCGGGGGGGACTGGCCCGCCTACGAGCAGTACTTC	CASSPATSGGDWPAYEQYF
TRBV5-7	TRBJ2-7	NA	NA	TGTGCCAGCAGCTTGGCGCTCAGGCTCTACGAGCAGTACTTC	CASSLALRLYEQYF
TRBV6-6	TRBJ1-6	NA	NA	TGTGCCAGCAGTACGACATGGGGTAATTCACCCCTCCACTTT	CASSTTWGNSPLHF
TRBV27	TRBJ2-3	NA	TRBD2	TGTGCCAGCAGTTTTCTATTAGCGGGAGGGCCCTCAGATACGCAGTATTTT	CASSFLLAGGPSDTQYF
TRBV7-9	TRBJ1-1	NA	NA	TGTGCCAGCAGCTTAGTGGGGGGATACACTGAAGCTTTCTTT	CASSLVGGYTEAFF